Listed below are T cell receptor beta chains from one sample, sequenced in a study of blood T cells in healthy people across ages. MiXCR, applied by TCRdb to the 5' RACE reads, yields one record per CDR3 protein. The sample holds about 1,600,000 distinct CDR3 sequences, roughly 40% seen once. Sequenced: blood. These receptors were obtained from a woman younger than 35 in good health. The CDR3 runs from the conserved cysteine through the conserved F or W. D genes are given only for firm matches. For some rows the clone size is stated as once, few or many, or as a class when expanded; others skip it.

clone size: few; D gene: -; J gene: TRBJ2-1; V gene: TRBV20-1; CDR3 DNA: TGCAGTTACCAGGCTGCGTGGCTCCCGAATACGTTCTTC; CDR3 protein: CSYQAAWLPNTFF
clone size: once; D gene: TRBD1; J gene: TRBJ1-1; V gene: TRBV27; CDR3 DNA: TGTGCCAGCAGTTACTACAGGGGGAGCACTGAAGCTTTCTTT; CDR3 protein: CASSYYRGSTEAFF
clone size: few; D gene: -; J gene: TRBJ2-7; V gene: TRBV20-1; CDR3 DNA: TGCAGTGCTAGCCGTCCCACAGTCTCCTACGAGCAGTACTTC; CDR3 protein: CSASRPTVSYEQYF
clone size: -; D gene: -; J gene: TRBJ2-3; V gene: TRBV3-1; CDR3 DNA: TGTGCCAGCAGCCCTGGACCAGCGGAATACGATACGCAGTATTTT; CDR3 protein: CASSPGPAEYDTQYF
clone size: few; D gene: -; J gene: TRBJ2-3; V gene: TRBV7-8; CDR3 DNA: TGTGCCAGCAGCGCAAGACAGTTCACAGATACGCAGTATTTT; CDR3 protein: CASSARQFTDTQYF
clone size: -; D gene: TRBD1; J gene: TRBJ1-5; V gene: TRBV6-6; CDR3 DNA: TGTGCCAGCAGTTACGCGACAGGGGATCAGCCCCAGCATTTT; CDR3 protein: CASSYATGDQPQHF
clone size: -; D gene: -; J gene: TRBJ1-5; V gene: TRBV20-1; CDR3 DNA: TGCAGTGCTAGAGCGGGGCCCGTTAATCAGCCCCAGCATTTT; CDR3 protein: CSARAGPVNQPQHF
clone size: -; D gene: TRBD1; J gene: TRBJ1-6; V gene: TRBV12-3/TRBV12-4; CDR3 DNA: TGTGCCAGCAGGGGGACAGGGCGATCACCCCTCCACTTT; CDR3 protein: CASRGTGRSPLHF
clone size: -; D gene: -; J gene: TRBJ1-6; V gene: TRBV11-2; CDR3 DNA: TGTGCCAGCAGCCCCACAAGGGCGCTTTCACCCCTCCACTTT; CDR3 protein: CASSPTRALSPLHF
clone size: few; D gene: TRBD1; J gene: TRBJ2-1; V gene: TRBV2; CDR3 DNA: TGTGCCAGCGAAGGGACAGGGGCCTGGAATGAGCAGTTCTTC; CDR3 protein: CASEGTGAWNEQFF
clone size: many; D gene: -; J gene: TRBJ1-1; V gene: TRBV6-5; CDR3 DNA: TGTGCCAGCAGCCGCGACCCGAACACTGAAGCTTTCTTT; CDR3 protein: CASSRDPNTEAFF
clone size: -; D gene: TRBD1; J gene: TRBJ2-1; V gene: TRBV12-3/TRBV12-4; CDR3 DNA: TGTGCCAGCAGTTCGAACGGACAGGGTGGAAACAATGAGCAGTTCTTC; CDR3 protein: CASSSNGQGGNNEQFF
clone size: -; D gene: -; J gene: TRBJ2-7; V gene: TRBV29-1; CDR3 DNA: TGCAGCGTTGCAGACCTTGTCAGCTCCTACGATCAGTACTTC; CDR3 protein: CSVADLVSSYDQYF
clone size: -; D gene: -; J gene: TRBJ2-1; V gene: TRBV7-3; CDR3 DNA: TGTGCCAGCAGCTTAAGTCCCATTCATGAGCAGTTCTTC; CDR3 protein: CASSLSPIHEQFF
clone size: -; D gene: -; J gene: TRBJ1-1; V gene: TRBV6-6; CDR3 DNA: TGTGCCGCCACGACAGAGGGGCCCGGCACTGAAGCTTTCTTT; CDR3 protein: CAATTEGPGTEAFF
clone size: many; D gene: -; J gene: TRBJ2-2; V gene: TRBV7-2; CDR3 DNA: TGTGCCAGCAGCCCCAGAGAACACGGGGAGCTGTTTTTT; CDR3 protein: CASSPREHGELFF
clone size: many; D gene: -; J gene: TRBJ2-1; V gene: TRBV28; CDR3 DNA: TGTGCCAGCAGTATACGGGGGAATGAGCAGTTCTTC; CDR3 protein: CASSIRGNEQFF
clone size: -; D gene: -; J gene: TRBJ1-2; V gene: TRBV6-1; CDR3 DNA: TGTGCCAGCAGGATCCGGGACAAGATCAGCCCTAACTATGGCTACACCTTC; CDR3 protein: CASRIRDKISPNYGYTF
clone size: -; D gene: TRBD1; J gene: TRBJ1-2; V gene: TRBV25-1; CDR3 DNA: TGTGCCAGCAGTGAAGGGGACAGGAGGAACTATGGCTACACCTTC; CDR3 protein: CASSEGDRRNYGYTF
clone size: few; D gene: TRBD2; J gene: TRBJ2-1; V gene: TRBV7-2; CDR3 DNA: TGTGCCAGCAGCTTAGTTACTAGCGGGAGGGGAGTGAATGAGCAGTTCTTC; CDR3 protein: CASSLVTSGRGVNEQFF
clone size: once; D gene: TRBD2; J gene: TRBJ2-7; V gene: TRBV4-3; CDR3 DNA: TGCGCCAGCAGCCAAGGGACTAGCGGGACCCACGAGCAGTACTTC; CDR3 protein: CASSQGTSGTHEQYF
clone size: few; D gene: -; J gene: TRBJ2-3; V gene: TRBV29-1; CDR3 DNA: TGCAGCGGAGCCTCCGTCACAGAGCGTGGAGTGCGTACGCAGTATTTT; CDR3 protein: CSGASVTERGVRTQYF
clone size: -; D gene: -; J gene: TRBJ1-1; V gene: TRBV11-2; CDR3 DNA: TGTGCCAGCAGCTTCGGCAGGGTCATGAACACTGAAGCTTTCTTT; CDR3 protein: CASSFGRVMNTEAFF
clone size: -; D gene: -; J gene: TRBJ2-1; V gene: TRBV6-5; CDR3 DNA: TGTGCCAGCAGTTGGGTCGCCACGGGGAATGAGCAGTTCTTC; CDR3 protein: CASSWVATGNEQFF
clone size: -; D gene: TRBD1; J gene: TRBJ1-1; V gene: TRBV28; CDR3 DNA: TGTGCCAGCAGTTCCCCGGGACAGGCGAACACTGAAGCTTTCTTT; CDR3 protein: CASSSPGQANTEAFF
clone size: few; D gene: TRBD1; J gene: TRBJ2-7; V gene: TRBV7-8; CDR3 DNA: TGTGCCAGCAGCTTAGCGCTTGGGACAGGGGGCGCCGAGCAGTACTTC; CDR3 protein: CASSLALGTGGAEQYF
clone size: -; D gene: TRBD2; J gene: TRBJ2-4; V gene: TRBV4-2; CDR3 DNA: TGTGCCAGCAGCCAAGAACTAGCGGGGGGGGCCAAAAACAATCAGTACTTC; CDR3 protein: CASSQELAGGAKNNQYF
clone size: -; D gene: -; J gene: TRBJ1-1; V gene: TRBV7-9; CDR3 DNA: TGTGCCAGCAACTTTCCGGGGAACACTGAAGCTTTCTTT; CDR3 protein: CASNFPGNTEAFF
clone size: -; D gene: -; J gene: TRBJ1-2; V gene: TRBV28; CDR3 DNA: TGTGCCAGCACCGTGGGGGGACATAACTATGGCTACACCTTC; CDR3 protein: CASTVGGHNYGYTF
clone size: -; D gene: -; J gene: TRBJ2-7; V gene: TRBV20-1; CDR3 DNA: TGCAGTGCTAGGTCAGAGCGTTACGAGCAGTACTTC; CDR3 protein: CSARSERYEQYF
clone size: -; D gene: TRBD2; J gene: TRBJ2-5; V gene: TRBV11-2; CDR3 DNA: TGTGCCGGCAGCTTGACCTACACTAGCGGGAGTCCGCGGGAGACCCAGTACTTC; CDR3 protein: CAGSLTYTSGSPRETQYF
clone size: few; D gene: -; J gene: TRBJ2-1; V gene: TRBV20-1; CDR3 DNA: TGCAGTGCTAGAGATATCGACGCCACCTACAATGAGCAGTTCTTC; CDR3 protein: CSARDIDATYNEQFF
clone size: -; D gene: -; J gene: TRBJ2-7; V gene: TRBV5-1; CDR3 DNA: TGCGCCAGCAGCCCTAGGTTGGGGGGCTACGAGCAGTACTTC; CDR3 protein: CASSPRLGGYEQYF
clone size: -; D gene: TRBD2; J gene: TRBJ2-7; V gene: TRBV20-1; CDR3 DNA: TGCAGTGCTAGGTCGACTAGCGGGTCCTACAATGAGCAGTACTTC; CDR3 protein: CSARSTSGSYNEQYF
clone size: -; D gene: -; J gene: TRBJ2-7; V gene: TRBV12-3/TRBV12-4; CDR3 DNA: TGTGCCAGCAGTATCGGCGGGCCTCCCCGAGAGCAGTACTTC; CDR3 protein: CASSIGGPPREQYF
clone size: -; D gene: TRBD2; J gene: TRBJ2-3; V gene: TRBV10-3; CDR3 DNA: TGTGCCATCAGTGTAAGTAGCGGGACAGATACGCAGTATTTT; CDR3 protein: CAISVSSGTDTQYF
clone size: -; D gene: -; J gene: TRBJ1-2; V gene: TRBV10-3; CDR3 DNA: TGTGCCATCAGTGCGGACAGAAACTATGGCTACACCTTC; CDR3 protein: CAISADRNYGYTF
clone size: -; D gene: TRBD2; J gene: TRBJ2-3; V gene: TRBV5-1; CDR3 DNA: TGCGCCAGTAGCTTGGGCGGGAGGAGTTTGGATACGCGGTATTTT; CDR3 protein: CASSLGGRSLDTRYF
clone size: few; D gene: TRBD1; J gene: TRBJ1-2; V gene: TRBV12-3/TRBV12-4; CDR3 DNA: TGTGCCAGCAGGACGACAGGGGTCTATGGCTACACCTTC; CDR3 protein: CASRTTGVYGYTF
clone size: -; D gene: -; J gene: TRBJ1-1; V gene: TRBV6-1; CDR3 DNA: TGTGCCAGCAGTGAGCGGCTCCCCTCCGCAAACACTGAAGCTTTCTTT; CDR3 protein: CASSERLPSANTEAFF
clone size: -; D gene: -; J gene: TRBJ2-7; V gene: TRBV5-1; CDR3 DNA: TGCGCCAGCAGCCCACACCTCTACGAGCAGTACTTC; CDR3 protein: CASSPHLYEQYF
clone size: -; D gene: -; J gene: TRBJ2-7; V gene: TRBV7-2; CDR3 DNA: TGTGCCAGCAGCTTAAAGGGGATAAACTGCGAGCAGTACTTC; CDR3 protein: CASSLKGINCEQYF
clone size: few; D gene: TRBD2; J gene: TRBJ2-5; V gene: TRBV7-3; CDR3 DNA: TGTGCCAGCAGCGTAGCCGGGACTAGAACTCACACGGCCTACAATGAGCAGTACTTC; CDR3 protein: CASSVAGTRTHTAYNEQYF
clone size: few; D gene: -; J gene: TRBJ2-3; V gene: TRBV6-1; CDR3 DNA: TGTGCCAGCAGTGACCGTCCTTACACAGATACGCAGTATTTT; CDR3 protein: CASSDRPYTDTQYF
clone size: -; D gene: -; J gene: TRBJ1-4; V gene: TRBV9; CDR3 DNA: TGTGCCAGCAGCGTAGGAGGGCTCAAAGAAAAACTGTTTTTT; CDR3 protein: CASSVGGLKEKLFF
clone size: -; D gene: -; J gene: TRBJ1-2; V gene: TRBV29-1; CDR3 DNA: TGCAGCGTGGGGGGTGCATATGGCTACACCTTC; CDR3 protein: CSVGGAYGYTF
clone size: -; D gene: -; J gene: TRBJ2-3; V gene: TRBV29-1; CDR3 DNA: TGCAGCGTTGAAGGCCGGGCCACAGGTGATACGCAGTATTTT; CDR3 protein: CSVEGRATGDTQYF
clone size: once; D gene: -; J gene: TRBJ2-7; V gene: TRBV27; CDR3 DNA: TGTGCCAGCAGTTCCTCGGGGGGGACAGGGTTGTACGAGCAGTACTTC; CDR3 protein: CASSSSGGTGLYEQYF
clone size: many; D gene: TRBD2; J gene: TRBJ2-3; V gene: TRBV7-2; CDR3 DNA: TGTGCCAGCAGCCGGTCGGGGGGACTTCTACCCTCTTCCACAGATACGCAGTATTTT; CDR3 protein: CASSRSGGLLPSSTDTQYF
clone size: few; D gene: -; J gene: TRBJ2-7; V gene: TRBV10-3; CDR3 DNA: TGTGCCATCACCCCGGACGGTACCTACGAGCAGTACTTC; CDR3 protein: CAITPDGTYEQYF
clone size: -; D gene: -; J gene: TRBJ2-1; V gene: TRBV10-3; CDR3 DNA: TGTGCCATCAGCAACTACAATGAGCAGTTCTTC; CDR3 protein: CAISNYNEQFF
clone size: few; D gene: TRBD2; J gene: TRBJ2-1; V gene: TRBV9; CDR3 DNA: TGTGCCAGCAGCGTAGAGGGGCGGACTAGTAATGAGCAGTTCTTC; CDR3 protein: CASSVEGRTSNEQFF
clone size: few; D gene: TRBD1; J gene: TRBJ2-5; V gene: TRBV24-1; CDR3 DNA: TGTGCCACCAGTGAACAGGACAGGGGATGGCAAGAGACCCAGTACTTC; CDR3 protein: CATSEQDRGWQETQYF
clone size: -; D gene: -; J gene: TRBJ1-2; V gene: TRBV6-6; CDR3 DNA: TGTGCCAGCAGTTACTCCACTCGTGGGGGCGGGAACTATGGCTACACCTTC; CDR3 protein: CASSYSTRGGGNYGYTF
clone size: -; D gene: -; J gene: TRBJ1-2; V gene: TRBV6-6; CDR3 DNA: TGTGCCAGCAGTTACCCCTTCCGGGATCAACATGGCTACACCTTC; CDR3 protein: CASSYPFRDQHGYTF
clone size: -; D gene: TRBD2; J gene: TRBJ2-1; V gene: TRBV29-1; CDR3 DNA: TGCAGCGTTGAATGGGTGACTAGCGGTTACAATGAGCAGTTCTTC; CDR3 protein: CSVEWVTSGYNEQFF
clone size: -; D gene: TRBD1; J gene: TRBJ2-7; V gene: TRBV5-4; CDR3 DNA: TGTGCCAGCAGCCAGGACAGGGAGAGACCCTACGAGCAGTACTTC; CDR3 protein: CASSQDRERPYEQYF
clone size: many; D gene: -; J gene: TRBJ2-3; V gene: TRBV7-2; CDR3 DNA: TGTGCCAGCAGTTTGGCAGGGGCGGGCACAGATACGCAGTATTTT; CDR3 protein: CASSLAGAGTDTQYF
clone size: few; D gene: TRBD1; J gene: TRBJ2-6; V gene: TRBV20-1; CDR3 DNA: TGCAGTGCTAGACTGGGACAGGGATGGGGACTTAGTCTCCGCTCTGGGGCCAACGTCCTGACTTTC; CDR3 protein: CSARLGQGWGLSLRSGANVLTF
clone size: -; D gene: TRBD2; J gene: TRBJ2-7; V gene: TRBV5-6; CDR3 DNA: TGTGCCTCCCAGCGGGAGTTAAACGAGCAGTACTTC; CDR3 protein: CASQRELNEQYF